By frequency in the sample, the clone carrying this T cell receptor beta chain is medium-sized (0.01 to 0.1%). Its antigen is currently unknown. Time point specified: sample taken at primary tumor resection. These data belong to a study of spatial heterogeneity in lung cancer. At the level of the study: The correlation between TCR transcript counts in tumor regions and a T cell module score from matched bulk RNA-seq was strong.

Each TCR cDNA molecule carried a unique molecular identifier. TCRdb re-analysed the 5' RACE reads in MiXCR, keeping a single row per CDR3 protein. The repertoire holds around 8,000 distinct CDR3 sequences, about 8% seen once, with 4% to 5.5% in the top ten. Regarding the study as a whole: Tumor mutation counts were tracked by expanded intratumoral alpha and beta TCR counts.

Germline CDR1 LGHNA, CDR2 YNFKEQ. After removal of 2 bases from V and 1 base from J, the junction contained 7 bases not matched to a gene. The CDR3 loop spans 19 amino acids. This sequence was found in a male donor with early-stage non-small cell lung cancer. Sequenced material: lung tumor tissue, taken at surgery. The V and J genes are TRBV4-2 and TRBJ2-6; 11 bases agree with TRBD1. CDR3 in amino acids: CASSQRTGGSYSGANVLTF. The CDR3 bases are TGTGCCAGCAGCCAACGGACAGGGGGCTCATATTCTGGGGCCAACGTCCTGACTTTC.